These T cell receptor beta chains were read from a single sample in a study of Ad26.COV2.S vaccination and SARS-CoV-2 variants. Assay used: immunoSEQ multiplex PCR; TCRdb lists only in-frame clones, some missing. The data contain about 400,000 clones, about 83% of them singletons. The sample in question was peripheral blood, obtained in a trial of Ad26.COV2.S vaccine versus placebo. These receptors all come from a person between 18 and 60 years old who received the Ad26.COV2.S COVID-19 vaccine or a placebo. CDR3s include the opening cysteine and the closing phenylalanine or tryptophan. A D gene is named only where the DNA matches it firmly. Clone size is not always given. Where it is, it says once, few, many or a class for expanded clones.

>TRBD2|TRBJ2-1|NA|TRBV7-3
TGTGCCAGCAGCTTAACAGGATCCGGGAGGGAGGAGCAGTTCTTC
CASSLTGSGREEQFF
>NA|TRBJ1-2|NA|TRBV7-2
TGTGCCAGCAGTTCTCCTTCAGGGGACTATGGCTACACCTTC
CASSSPSGDYGYTF
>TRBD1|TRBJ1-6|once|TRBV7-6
TGTGCCAGCAGCCTGGGGGGACAGGGGTACAGTTCACCCCTCCACTTT
CASSLGGQGYSSPLHF
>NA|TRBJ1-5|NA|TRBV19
TGTGCCAGTAAACCAGACAGAAGCTATAGCAATCAGCCCCAGCATTTT
CASKPDRSYSNQPQHF
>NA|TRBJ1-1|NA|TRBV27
TGTGCCAGCAGTCCTATCCAAGCACAGGGTGGCACTGAAGCTTTCTTT
CASSPIQAQGGTEAFF
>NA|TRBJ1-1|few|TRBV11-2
TGTGCCAGCAGCTTAGTCCGTACGGGGGCCGTAGAAGCTTTCTTT
CASSLVRTGAVEAFF
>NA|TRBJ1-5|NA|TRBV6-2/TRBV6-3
TGTGCCAGCAGTTGGGGGCGGAAAGGTTGGAATCAGCCCCAGCATTTT
CASSWGRKGWNQPQHF
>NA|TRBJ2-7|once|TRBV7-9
TGTGCCAGCAGCGGGGATGTGGGGTTTATCTCCTACGAGCAGTACTTC
CASSGDVGFISYEQYF
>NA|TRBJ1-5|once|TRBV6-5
TGTGCCAGCATTCTATCAACGGCTGATCAGCCCCAGCATTTT
CASILSTADQPQHF
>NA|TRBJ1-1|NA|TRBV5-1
TGCGCCAGCAGCTTGGACCCGGGGGGGAACACTGAAGCTTTCTTT
CASSLDPGGNTEAFF
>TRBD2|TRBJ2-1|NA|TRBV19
TGTGCCAGTAGTATATCCCCTAGCGGGGGCAATGAGCAGTTCTTC
CASSISPSGGNEQFF
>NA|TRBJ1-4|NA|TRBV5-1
TGCGCCAGCAGCTCTCAGGGGACTAATAATGAAAAACTGTTTTTT
CASSSQGTNNEKLFF
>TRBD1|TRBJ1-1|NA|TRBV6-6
TGTGCCAGCAGTTACTCGACAGGGGAAGCTTTCTTT
CASSYSTGEAFF
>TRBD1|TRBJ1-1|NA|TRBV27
TGTGCCAGCAGGGGAGGGGAGACAGGGGACACTGAAGCTTTCTTT
CASRGGETGDTEAFF
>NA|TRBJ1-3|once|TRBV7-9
TGTGCCAGCAGCCCCCGGTCGGGGACGCGGGGAAACACCATATATTTT
CASSPRSGTRGNTIYF
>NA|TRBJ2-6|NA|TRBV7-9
TGTGCCAGCAGCTTAGCCCCCTCTGGGGCCAACGTCCTGACTTTC
CASSLAPSGANVLTF
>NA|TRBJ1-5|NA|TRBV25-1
TGTGCCAGCACCTTTGCTTTAGACTCAGTTCCCAATCAGCCCCAGCATTTT
CASTFALDSVPNQPQHF
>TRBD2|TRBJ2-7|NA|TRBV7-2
TGTGCCAGCAGCTCGACTAGCGGGGGGGCGTCCCAAGAGCAGTACTTC
CASSSTSGGASQEQYF
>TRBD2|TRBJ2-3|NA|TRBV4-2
TGTGCCAGCAGCCAAGATATAGCGGGAGGATTTACGCAGTATTTT
CASSQDIAGGFTQYF
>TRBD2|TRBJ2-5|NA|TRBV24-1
TGTGCCACAAAATGGACTAGCCCACAGACCCAGTACTTC
CATKWTSPQTQYF
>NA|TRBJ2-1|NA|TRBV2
TGTGCCAGCAGTGGCCGACTTGGGGATGAGCAGTTCTTC
CASSGRLGDEQFF
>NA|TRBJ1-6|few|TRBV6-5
TGTGCCAGCAGTCGAACCGACAGCTATAATTCACCCCTCCACTTT
CASSRTDSYNSPLHF
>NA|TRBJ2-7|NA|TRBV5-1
TGCGCCAGCAGCTTGGACACCTACGAGCAGTACTTC
CASSLDTYEQYF
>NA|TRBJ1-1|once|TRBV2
TGTGCCAGCAGTGGGGTACAGAAAGTCCATGAAGCTTTCTTT
CASSGVQKVHEAFF